One and the same sample provided the 24 T cell receptor beta chains below, sequenced in a study. TCRdb reprocessed the 5' RACE reads via MiXCR and lists one record per CDR3 protein. The sample carries some 9,200 distinct CDR3 sequences, 12% to 15% recorded once. Treg sorting used a CD4+CD25+CD127-/low gate. Sequencing used Tregs sorted from blood. These receptors were taken from a female donor with breast cancer.

This clonotype is medium-sized (0.01 to 0.1%) in the sample. The rearrangement links TRBV9 to TRBJ2-7, with TRBD2 matching 9 bases. Germline V CDR1 and CDR2: SGDLS, YYNGEE. The ends lost 1 base at V and 5 bases at J; junction bases unmatched: 28. CDR3 length: 22 amino acids. CDR3 coding DNA: TGTGCCAGCAGCGTATCCCTGGAAGCTCGCCGAGGACTAGCGACAGGAGGTAACGAGCAGTACTTC. Its translation: CASSVSLEARRGLATGGNEQYF.

Concerning this clonotype: One end of the junction fails to match germline, which may point to a read error. The chain employs TRBV7-6 and TRBJ2-5, with D hard to call. Germline V CDR1 and CDR2: SGHVS, FNYEAQ. The CDR3 has 12 amino acids. CDR3: CASSPTMGSLSF. DNA for the CDR3: TGTGCCAGCAGCCCTACTATGGGATCCCTGTCATTC. Full variable domain (outside the CDR3, taken from reference TRBV7-6 and TRBJ2-5): GAGVSQSPRYKVTKRGQDVALRCDPISGHVSLYWYRQALGQGPEFLTYFNYEAQQDKSGLPNDRFSAERPEGSISTLTIQRTEQRDSAMYRCASSPTMGSLSFGPGTRLLVL.

A note on this clonotype: The germline gene is not matched at one end of the junction; a read error may be the cause. This sequence joins TRBV7-9 and TRBJ2-2; no clear D gene. Germline assignment: CDR1 SEHNR and CDR2 FQNEAQ (reference sequence). The CDR3 length is 14 residues. The CDR3 DNA sequence: TGTGCCGGCAGCCTATCATCGGCTACCGGGGAGCTGTTTTTT. It encodes CAGSLSSATGELFF. The full variable domain, in which reference TRBV7-9 and TRBJ2-2 provide the parts outside the CDR3, is DTGVSQNPRHKITKRGQNVTFRCDPISEHNRLYWYRQTLGQGPEFLTYFQNEAQLEKSRLLSDRFSAERPKGSFSTLEIQRTEQGDSAMYLCAGSLSSATGELFFGEGSRLTVL.

By sample fraction, this clonotype is medium-sized. V gene TRBV7-2 combines with J gene TRBJ2-7; 8 bases match TRBD2. Trimming at V came to 5 bases and at J to 2 bases, leaving 8 bases not matched to a gene. In germline, CDR1 is SGHTA, CDR2 FQGNSA. The CDR3 runs to 15 residues. CDR3 in DNA: TGTGCCAGCAGCCTCCCGGGACTAGGGACCTACGAGCAGTACTTC. It codes for CASSLPGLGTYEQYF.

This clonotype was counted between two and nine times. This sequence may be a read error, since a much larger clone differs from it by one base. The chain links TRBV20-1 to TRBJ1-5, with 7 bases matching TRBD1. From germline, CDR1 is DFQATT and CDR2 SNEGSKA (reference sequence). The ends lost 4 bases at V and 5 bases at J; junction bases unmatched: 5. This CDR3 is 13 amino acids long. Here the CDR3 DNA reads TGCAGTGCTACCGGGACAGAGTATCAGCCCCAGCATTTT. Encoded protein: CSATGTEYQPQHF.

By share, this clonotype counts as medium-sized. An end of the junction differs from the germline gene, which may be a read error. This chain connects TRBV12-3 or TRBV12-4 to TRBJ2-3; 8 bases align to TRBD2. The CDR3 contains 14 residues. This CDR3 reads CASNLAGPTDTQYF. CDR3 nucleotide sequence: TGTGCCAGCAATTTAGCGGGACCCACAGATACGCAGTATTTT.

For this clonotype: A read error may explain this, as a much larger clone is one base away. V gene TRBV6-5 combines with J gene TRBJ1-1; maybe TRBD1 (5 bases). Germline assignment: CDR1 MNHEY and CDR2 SVGAGI. The CDR3 extends over 14 amino acids. V was cut by 8 bases and J by 1 base, with 14 bases left in between. CDR3 protein: CASGPTVGNTEAFF. CDR3 in DNA: TGTGCCAGCGGACCGACAGTTGGGAACACTGAAGCTTTCTTT.

Many counts were recorded for this clonotype. The rearrangement joins TRBV5-1 to TRBJ2-1; TRBD2 aligns across 10 bases. Germline trimming cut 0 bases from V and 3 bases from J; bases unmatched to any gene: 6. Germline CDR1 reads SGHRS; CDR2 reads YFSETQ. The CDR3 is 17 amino acids. DNA of the CDR3: TGCGCCAGCAGCTTGGGGGCTAGCGGGAGTTTCTACAATGAGCAGTTCTTC. It codes for CASSLGASGSFYNEQFF. Full variable domain (outside the CDR3, taken from reference TRBV5-1 and TRBJ2-1): KAGVTQTPRYLIKTRGQQVTLSCSPISGHRSVSWYQQTPGQGLQFLFEYFSETQRNKGNFPGRFSGRQFSNSRSEMNVSTLELGDSALYLCASSLGASGSFYNEQFFGPGTRLTVL.

This clonotype is deemed medium-sized. The rearrangement links TRBV20-1 to TRBJ2-3; TRBD1 aligns across 7 bases. CDR1 is DFQATT and CDR2 is SNEGSKA in the germline V gene (reference sequence). The CDR3 totals 12 residues. The V segment lost 4 bases and the J segment 4 bases; nucleotides outside the gene matches: 2. The CDR3 DNA follows: TGCAGTGCTAAGACAGGGTCAGATACGCAGTATTTT. It codes for CSAKTGSDTQYF.

As to this clonotype: Germline is not matched at one junction end, which may reflect a read error. The chain joins TRBV7-2 to TRBJ2-1; 7 bases agree with TRBD2. This CDR3 spans 15 amino acids. Germline-derived CDR1 and CDR2 are SGHTA and FQGNSA. CDR3 residues: CASRQSGISAQEQSF. The CDR3 nucleotides read TGTGCCAGCCGCCAAAGCGGGATCAGCGCCCAAGAGCAGTCCTTC.

This clonotype is judged medium-sized (0.01 to 0.1%). The CDR3, as DNA: TGTGCCAGCAGCTTCGTGACTAGCGGGAGCGGAGAGCAGTACTTC. Translated, it gives CASSFVTSGSGEQYF. The chain combines TRBV5-5 with TRBJ2-7; 12 bases are shared with TRBD2. The germline V gene has CDR1 SGHKS and CDR2 YYEKEE (reference sequence). The V gene end was trimmed by 2 bases and the J gene end by 7 bases; junction bases not matched to a gene: 7. This CDR3 spans 15 amino acids.

By sample fraction, this clonotype is medium-sized. Its ends do not fully match the called genes, so a read error is possible. The CDR3 spells CASNLAGLNTEAFF. The DNA of the CDR3 is TGCGCCAGCAACTTGGCAGGCTTGAACACTGAAGCTTTCTTT. The J gene is TRBJ1-1, the V gene TRBV5-1; D is unclear. Germline assignment: CDR1 SGHRS and CDR2 YFSETQ. The CDR3 is 14 residues long.

This rearrangement joins TRBV7-2 to TRBJ2-3, with D uncertain. CDR3 length: 11 amino acids. The V gene lost 8 bases and the J gene lost 3 bases, with 6 bases spanning the gap. From germline, CDR1 is SGHTA and CDR2 FQGNSA. The CDR3 is CASDLTDTQYF. CDR3 nucleotide sequence: TGTGCCAGCGACTTAACAGATACGCAGTATTTT.

The chain uses TRBV20-1 and TRBJ2-1; the D gene could be TRBD1 or TRBD2 (5 bases each). The CDR3 consists of 15 residues. V dropped 2 bases and J dropped 0 bases, with 11 bases sitting between them. Germline values: CDR1 DFQATT, CDR2 SNEGSKA (reference sequence). Written as DNA, the CDR3 is TGCAGTGCTAGATGGGACCGGAGCTCCTACAATGAGCAGTTCTTC. Translated: CSARWDRSSYNEQFF.

This clonotype was detected only a few times. One base away lies a much larger clone, so this may be a sequencing read error. As DNA, the CDR3 is TGCGCCAGCAGCTGGGACATGAGATCCTACGAGCAGTACTTC. This gives the protein CASSWDMRSYEQYF. V usage is TRBV5-1 and J usage is TRBJ2-7, with D tentatively TRBD1 (6 bases). The CDR3 runs 14 residues. V shed 3 bases and J shed 1 base, with 11 bases lying between them. Germline V gene lookup returns CDR1 SGHRS and CDR2 YFSETQ.

Relative to its sample, this clonotype is medium-sized (0.01 to 0.1%). The V call is TRBV4-3, the J call TRBJ2-5; D gene ambiguous. Trimming removed 3 bases at V and 5 bases at J, with 22 bases between. Germline loops: CDR1 LGHNA, CDR2 YSLEER. The CDR3 sequence is 17 residues long. The CDR3 region is CASSQGYVHGSGETQYF. CDR3 DNA: TGCGCCAGCAGCCAGGGCTACGTGCACGGGTCCGGGGAGACCCAGTACTTC.

This clonotype is deemed medium-sized (0.01 to 0.1%). The chain links TRBV29-1 to TRBJ2-1; 13 bases agree with TRBD2. The trim removed 4 bases at V and 4 bases at J, leaving 7 bases unmatched. Germline V CDR1 and CDR2: SQVTM, ANQGSEA. The CDR3 sequence is 16 residues long. The CDR3 sequence: CSVASWTSGSYNEQFF. Written as DNA, the CDR3 is TGCAGCGTTGCTTCCTGGACTAGCGGGAGTTACAATGAGCAGTTCTTC.

By sample share, this clonotype is medium-sized. V is TRBV5-5 and J is TRBJ2-7, with D unclear. The CDR3 covers 11 residues. V gave up 4 bases and J gave up 1 base, with 3 bases separating them. Germline CDR1 and CDR2: SGHKS and YYEKEE (reference sequence). In DNA form, the CDR3 reads TGTGCCAGCAGCAGTTCCTACGAGCAGTACTTC. Translated, it gives CASSSSYEQYF.

This clonotype was detected many times. The V call is TRBV4-1, the J call TRBJ1-1; tentative D call: TRBD1 (6 bases). This CDR3 is built from 14 residues. V gave up 6 bases and J gave up 1 base, with 12 bases separating them. CDR1 is MGHRA and CDR2 is YSYEKL in the germline V gene. This CDR3 is CASRGTLKNTEAFF. The CDR3 bases are TGCGCCAGCAGGGGGACATTGAAGAACACTGAAGCTTTCTTT.

In its sample, this clonotype was seen a few times. The chain joins TRBV29-1 to TRBJ2-1; 10 bases align to TRBD1. V lost 4 bases and J lost 7; bases outside the gene matches: 10. CDR3 length equals 15 residues. The germline V gene has CDR1 SQVTM and CDR2 ANQGSEA. CDR3 coding DNA: TGCAGCGTTGGGCCCGGGACAGGGGATTGGAATGAGCAGTTCTTC. Translating it yields CSVGPGTGDWNEQFF.

This clonotype was seen at least ten times. J is TRBJ2-3 and V is TRBV24-1; D is perhaps TRBD2 (5 bases). Trimming shortened V by 2 bases and J by 2 bases, and 13 bases separated the two germline ends. Germline V gene sequence: CDR1 KGHDR, CDR2 SFDVKD. This CDR3 contains 16 residues. The CDR3, as DNA: TGTGCCACCAGTGATTATCGGGATACTACCACAGATACGCAGTATTTT. This gives the protein CATSDYRDTTTDTQYF.

Comment on this clonotype: A much larger clonotype is one base distant, so this may be a read error. The genes are TRBV10-3 and TRBJ2-1; unclear D gene. Germline V lookup: CDR1 ENHRY, CDR2 SYGVKD. The CDR3 length is 13 residues. V was trimmed by 8 bases and J by 6 bases, leaving 14 bases between them. CDR3 sequence: CAIGMMGSNEQFF. The CDR3, as DNA: TGTGCCATCGGTATGATGGGGTCCAATGAGCAGTTCTTC.

By its share, this clonotype is medium-sized. The J gene is TRBJ1-2, the V gene TRBV5-1; weak D call: TRBD1 (5 bases). Germline-derived CDR1 and CDR2 are SGHRS and YFSETQ. V was pared by 0 bases and J by 5 bases, with 17 bases between. This CDR3 spans 16 amino acids. CDR3 DNA sequence: TGCGCCAGCAGCTTGGAGGGACCTCGAATCGGGTATGGCTACACCTTC. Encoded protein: CASSLEGPRIGYGYTF.

By sample fraction, this clonotype is medium-sized. This chain connects TRBV29-1 to TRBJ2-5; D uncertain. Germline V gives CDR1 SQVTM, CDR2 ANQGSEA. Deletions cut 3 bases from V and 1 base from J, with 12 bases between. This CDR3 has 14 residues. The CDR3 protein is CSVDLGRSQETQYF. The CDR3 region has the DNA TGCAGCGTTGATTTGGGCAGGAGCCAAGAGACCCAGTACTTC.